One and the same sample provided the 17 T cell receptor beta chains below, sequenced in a study of blood T cell repertoires in COVID-19. Assay: immunoSEQ multiplex PCR; the TCRdb copy retains only in-frame clones and omits some. The profile shows roughly 87,000 clones, roughly 86% of them singletons. Specimen: peripheral blood. The receptors derive from a man aged 50 to 60 with active COVID-19.

The chain has TRBV7-8 and TRBJ2-2; D is undetermined. V was pared by 0 bases and J by 6 bases, with 8 bases between. CDR1 and CDR2 from the germline V gene are SGHVS and FQNEAQ. This CDR3 comprises 14 residues. The CDR3, as DNA: TGTGCCAGCAGCTTAGCGACTCTTGCCGGGGAGCTGTTTTTT. Translated, it gives CASSLATLAGELFF.

The J gene is TRBJ2-1, the V gene TRBV18; 12 bases are a match to TRBD2. Looked up from germline, CDR1 is KGHSH and CDR2 is LQKENI. Losses at the gene ends were 5 bases for V and 6 bases for J; bases not matched to a gene: 2. CDR3 size: 14 residues. CDR3 loop: CASSELAGGNEQFF. For the CDR3, the DNA is TGTGCCAGCTCAGAACTAGCGGGGGGCAATGAGCAGTTCTTC.

The chain combines TRBV19 with TRBJ2-7; TRBD1 might be the D (6 bases). The CDR3 totals 13 residues. The V end was cut by 4 bases, the J end by 6 bases, with 13 bases between. The germline gives CDR1 LNHDA, CDR2 SQIVND (reference sequence). In DNA, the CDR3 is TGTGCCAGTAGTAAAGGGGGTTTCGGCGAGCAGTACTTC. Protein product: CASSKGGFGEQYF.

This clone came up many times. V and J are TRBV7-9 and TRBJ2-7; 7 bases agree with TRBD2. This CDR3 spans 15 amino acids. V dropped 2 bases and J dropped 3; count of bases not matched to a gene: 7. CDR1 is SEHNR and CDR2 is FQNEAQ in the germline V gene (reference sequence). CDR3 nucleotide sequence: TGTGCCAGCAGCTTATACGACTCGGGGGGCTACGAGCAGTACTTC. Translation: CASSLYDSGGYEQYF.

V and J are TRBV5-1 and TRBJ1-6; D may be TRBD1 (6 bases). Germline V lookup: CDR1 SGHRS, CDR2 YFSETQ. V lost 4 bases and J 5 bases, leaving 16 bases between the germline ends. The length of the CDR3 is 16 residues. The CDR3 bases are TGCGCCAGCAGCATCAATTTACAGGGTAATAATTCACCCCTCCACTTT. Translated: CASSINLQGNNSPLHF.

The V gene is TRBV28, the J gene TRBJ1-5; the D is unclear. V shed 2 bases and J shed 4 bases, with 6 bases lying between them. Germline V gene sequence: CDR1 MDHEN, CDR2 SYDVKM. The CDR3 runs to 13 residues. Here the CDR3 reads CASSLDRNQPQHF. The CDR3 nucleotides are TGTGCCAGCAGTTTAGATCGGAATCAGCCCCAGCATTTT.

The table lists this clone with a few counts. The gene calls are TRBV27 and TRBJ1-1, with D uncertain. There are 15 residues in the CDR3. From germline, CDR1 is MNHEY and CDR2 SMNVEV (reference sequence). V gave up 2 bases and J gave up 4 bases, with 14 bases separating them. CDR3 amino acids: CASSLGRDVITEAFF. As DNA, the CDR3 is TGTGCCAGCAGTTTAGGTCGGGATGTTATCACTGAAGCTTTCTTT.

V gene TRBV20-1 combines with J gene TRBJ1-2; tentatively, D is TRBD1 (5 bases). Germline values: CDR1 DFQATT, CDR2 SNEGSKA (reference sequence). The V gene lost 3 bases and the J gene lost 4 bases, with 15 bases spanning the gap. The CDR3 contains 14 residues. This CDR3 reads CSASVGGEGYGYTF. CDR3 coding DNA: TGCAGTGCTAGTGTGGGGGGAGAAGGCTATGGCTACACCTTC.

The rearrangement uses TRBV19 and TRBJ2-7; 8 bases fit TRBD2. With 10 bases clipped from V and 4 bases from J, the junction kept 6 bases outside the gene matches. CDR3 length: 12 residues. Germline V gene data show CDR1 as LNHDA and CDR2 as SQIVND (reference sequence). This CDR3 reads CATGGGQYEQYF. The DNA of the CDR3 is TGTGCCACCGGGGGGGGGCAATACGAGCAGTACTTC.

This sequence joins TRBV6-1 and TRBJ2-2; the D gene is possibly TRBD2 (6 bases). Germline CDR1 is MNHNS and CDR2 is SASEGT. This CDR3 is built from 17 residues. V was cut by 4 bases and J by 1 base, with 16 bases left in between. The CDR3 DNA is TGTGCCAGCAGTGGGGACTTCCTGGGTAGGAACACCGGGGAGCTGTTTTTT. Protein product: CASSGDFLGRNTGELFF.

The chain employs TRBV28 and TRBJ1-6; 8 bases map to TRBD1. V lost 6 bases, J lost 6 bases, and 7 bases stayed unmatched. From germline, CDR1 is MDHEN and CDR2 SYDVKM. The CDR3 sequence is 15 residues long. DNA for the CDR3: TGTGCCAGCAGCCCAGTGGACAGGGCTAATTCACCCCTCCACTTT. It encodes CASSPVDRANSPLHF.

V usage is TRBV4-3 and J usage is TRBJ2-1; D not certain. The CDR3 has 11 amino acids. The V gene's germline CDR1 is LGHNA and CDR2 YSLEER. CDR3 sequence: CAATSYNEQFF. The CDR3 DNA follows: TGCGCGGCGACTTCCTACAATGAGCAGTTCTTC.

The chain recombines TRBV7-9 with TRBJ2-2; 7 nucleotides match TRBD1. This CDR3 region has 15 residues. J lost 2 bases, V lost 9 bases, and 9 bases had no gene match. Germline V CDR1 and CDR2: SEHNR, FQNEAQ (reference sequence). The CDR3 protein is CASKPGTDNTGELFF. The CDR3 DNA reads as TGTGCCAGTAAGCCCGGGACAGATAACACCGGGGAGCTGTTTTTT.

This clone was seen a handful of times. This rearrangement joins TRBV4-3 to TRBJ2-5, with D perhaps TRBD1 (6 bases). The ends were cut back, 3 bases at V and 2 bases at J, with 13 bases in the middle. Germline V gives CDR1 LGHNA, CDR2 YSLEER. The CDR3 runs 15 residues. CDR3 sequence: CASSQGAGKQETQYF. The DNA of the CDR3 is TGCGCCAGCAGCCAGGGGGCTGGTAAACAAGAGACCCAGTACTTC.

The chain links TRBV11-2 to TRBJ2-7; TRBD1 matches at 8 bases. The CDR3 contains 15 residues. Looked up from germline, CDR1 is SGHAT and CDR2 is FQNNGV. J gave up 7 bases and V 2 bases, and 10 bases lay outside the gene matches. CDR3 coding DNA: TGTGCCAGCAGCTTAACCACAGGGGGAAGTCAGGAGCAGTACTTC. As protein: CASSLTTGGSQEQYF.

The chain links TRBV6-2 or TRBV6-3 to TRBJ2-3; a possible D gene is TRBD2 (6 bases). V lost 0 bases, J lost 2 bases, and 12 bases lay in between. Per the germline V gene, CDR1 is MNHEY and CDR2 is SVGEGT. The CDR3 has 16 residues. DNA for the CDR3: TGTGCCAGCAGTTACTCGAGCACTAGCTCCACAGATACGCAGTATTTT. Translated, it gives CASSYSSTSSTDTQYF.

The V gene is TRBV14, the J gene TRBJ2-7; 9 nucleotides line up with TRBD1. CDR1 SGHDN and CDR2 FVKESK come from the germline V gene. The V gene end was trimmed by 2 bases and the J gene end by 6 bases; junction bases not matched to a gene: 8. This CDR3 spans 15 amino acids. The chain's CDR3 is CASSQLGTGFFEQYF. The DNA of the CDR3 is TGTGCCAGCAGCCAATTGGGGACAGGGTTCTTCGAGCAGTACTTC.